The T cell receptor (beta chain) under discussion was sequenced for a study of T cells in Graves' hyperthyroidism and ophthalmopathy. RNA transcripts yielded amplified TCR beta CDR3 regions. HTBI primers drove first-round RT-PCR of the TCR CDR3. TCRdb re-analysed the multiplex PCR reads in MiXCR, keeping a single row per CDR3 protein. The sample carries about 760,000 distinct CDR3 sequences, roughly a third recorded once. Hyperthyroidism had been newly diagnosed in patients aged 18 to 65, and its duration was under 2 months. The receptor's source is a woman aged 40 to 49 with Graves' hyperthyroidism. Sequencing was performed on blood.

CDR3 region: CASRRTAQETQYF. Here the CDR3 DNA reads TGTGCCAGCAGAAGAACGGCACAAGAGACCCAGTACTTC. This chain uses TRBV11-1 with TRBJ2-5; D remains unclear. V shed 6 bases and J shed 2 bases, with 10 bases lying between them. The V gene's germline CDR1 is SGHAT and CDR2 FQDESV (reference sequence). The CDR3 runs to 13 residues.